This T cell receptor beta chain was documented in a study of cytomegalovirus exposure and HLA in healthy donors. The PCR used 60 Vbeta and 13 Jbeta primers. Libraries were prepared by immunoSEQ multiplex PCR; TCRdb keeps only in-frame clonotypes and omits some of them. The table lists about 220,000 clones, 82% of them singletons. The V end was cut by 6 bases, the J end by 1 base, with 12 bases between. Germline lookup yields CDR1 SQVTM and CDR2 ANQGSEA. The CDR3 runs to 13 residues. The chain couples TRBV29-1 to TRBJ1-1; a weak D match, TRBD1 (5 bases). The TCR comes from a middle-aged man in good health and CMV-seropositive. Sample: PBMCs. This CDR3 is CSVGGGRNTEAFF. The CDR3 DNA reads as TGCAGCGTCGGCGGGGGACGGAACACTGAAGCTTTCTTT.